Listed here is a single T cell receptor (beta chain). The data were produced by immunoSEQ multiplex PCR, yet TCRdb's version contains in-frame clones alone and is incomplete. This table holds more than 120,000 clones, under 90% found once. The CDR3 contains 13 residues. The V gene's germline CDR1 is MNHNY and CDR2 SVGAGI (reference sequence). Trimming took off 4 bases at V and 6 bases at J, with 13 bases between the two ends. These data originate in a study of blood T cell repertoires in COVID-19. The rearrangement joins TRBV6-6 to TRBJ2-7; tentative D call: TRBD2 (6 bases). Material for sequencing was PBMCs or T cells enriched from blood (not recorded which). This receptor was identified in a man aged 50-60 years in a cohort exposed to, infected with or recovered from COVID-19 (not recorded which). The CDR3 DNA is TGTGCCAGCAGTTTGATTCAGGGAGGCGAGCAGTACTTC. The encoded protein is CASSLIQGGEQYF.